These T cell receptor beta chains were read from a single sample in a study of blood T cell repertoires in COVID-19. Method: immunoSEQ multiplex PCR; TCRdb's copy keeps in-frame clones and lacks some. The profile covers some 350,000 clones, with less than 90% appearing a single time and approximately 3.1% taken by the ten largest. Sequenced material: PBMCs or T cells enriched from blood (not recorded which). These receptors all come from a woman aged 30 to 39 who had recovered from COVID-19. Both conserved end residues are part of each CDR3. D genes are given only for firm matches. Size is stated for part of the rows, as once, few or many counts, or as a class when the clone is expanded.

clone_size j_call v_call d_call cdr3_nt cdr3_aa
- TRBJ2-2 TRBV5-1 TRBD2 TGCGCCAGCAGCCCCGGACTAGCCGACACCGGGGAGCTGTTTTTT CASSPGLADTGELFF
few TRBJ1-1 TRBV12-3/TRBV12-4 TRBD1 TGTGCCAGCATGGAGCGAACAGGGGCTGAAGCTTTCTTT CASMERTGAEAFF
- TRBJ2-3 TRBV18 - TGTGCCAGCTCAAGGTCACAGACCTACACAGATACGCAGTATTTT CASSRSQTYTDTQYF
- TRBJ2-3 TRBV18 TRBD2 TGTGCCAGCTCACCACGGTTTAGCGGGATCTCCCCAGATACGCAGTATTTT CASSPRFSGISPDTQYF
- TRBJ2-3 TRBV9 - TGTGCCAGCAGCGTACAGGGGAGAAGCACAGATACGCAGTATTTT CASSVQGRSTDTQYF
- TRBJ2-5 TRBV24-1 TRBD1 TGTGCCACCAGTGGGGCCAAGGGGGCCCAAGAGACCCAGTACTTC CATSGAKGAQETQYF
- TRBJ2-7 TRBV27 TRBD1 TGTGCCTCCCGGACAGGGTCCTACGAGCAGTACTTC CASRTGSYEQYF
- TRBJ2-7 TRBV5-4 TRBD2 TGTGCCAGCAGCACAGGACTAGCGGGGCCCTCCTACGAGCAGTACTTC CASSTGLAGPSYEQYF
- TRBJ2-3 TRBV7-9 - TGTGCCAGCAGCCACGACTGGGGGGGCAGCGGGGATACGCAGTATTTT CASSHDWGGSGDTQYF
- TRBJ2-5 TRBV5-6 - TGTGCCAGCAGCCTGACTAGGGAAGAGACCCAGTACTTC CASSLTREETQYF
- TRBJ2-1 TRBV15 TRBD2 TGTGCCACCAGCAGAGTACTAGCGGGAGCTGGTAATGAGCAGTTCTTC CATSRVLAGAGNEQFF
- TRBJ2-1 TRBV3-1/TRBV3-2 - TGTGCCAGCAGCAACCCATCGGAGGGAAGACGTGGCGAGCAGTTCTTC CASSNPSEGRRGEQFF
few TRBJ1-5 TRBV2 - TGTGCCAGCAGTGCCCAGAGCAATCAGCCCCAGCATTTT CASSAQSNQPQHF
- TRBJ2-7 TRBV4-1 - TGCGCCAGCAGCCAAGACTCAGGATCCTACGAGCAGTACTTC CASSQDSGSYEQYF
- TRBJ2-7 TRBV9 TRBD1 TGTGCCAGCAGCGTAGGCGGTTGGGTCTCAGGGGGCTACGAGCAGTACTTC CASSVGGWVSGGYEQYF
- TRBJ1-6 TRBV19 - TGTGCCAGTAGTATTGACAGAAGTGTGGATTCACCCCTCCACTTT CASSIDRSVDSPLHF
- TRBJ2-1 TRBV27 - TGTGCCAGCACCCCTCGGTTCGAGCCTCACAATGAGCAGTTCTTC CASTPRFEPHNEQFF
- TRBJ1-1 TRBV3-1/TRBV3-2 - TGTGCCAGCAGCCAAGAGTTTTACCGGGACAAACGGGCTTTCTTT CASSQEFYRDKRAFF
- TRBJ1-1 TRBV7-8 - TGTGCCAGCAGCGCCCGCGAGGGGAACACTGAAGCTTTCTTT CASSAREGNTEAFF
- TRBJ1-3 TRBV3-1/TRBV3-2 TRBD1 TGTGCCAGCGCTAAAAGAGGGGGCGGAAACACCATATATTTT CASAKRGGGNTIYF
- TRBJ2-7 TRBV5-6 TRBD1 TGTGCCAGCAGCTTGGGGGACAGTTTACGAAAGCAGTACTTC CASSLGDSLRKQYF
- TRBJ1-3 TRBV19 - TGTGCCAGTAGTATCGGAGGGGCTGGAAACACCATATATTTT CASSIGGAGNTIYF
- TRBJ2-2 TRBV6-1 TRBD1 TGTGCCAGCAGTGAAGGACAGGGAAACACCGGGGAGCTGTTTTTT CASSEGQGNTGELFF
- TRBJ2-1 TRBV28 - TGTGCCAGCAGCCCACACAGTATCTCCTACAATGAGCAGTTCTTC CASSPHSISYNEQFF
- TRBJ2-1 TRBV9 - TGTGCCAGCAGCCCGGGGAGCGGGCGGAGCTCCTACAATGAGCAGTTCTTC CASSPGSGRSSYNEQFF
- TRBJ1-6 TRBV28 - TGTGCCAGCAGTGGGGCAGGGGACGCGTACGGTCCTAATTCACCCCTCCACTTT CASSGAGDAYGPNSPLHF
once TRBJ1-2 TRBV7-2 TRBD1 TGTGCCAGCAGCTTAGCGGGGACAGGGGAAGTCTATGGCTACACCTTC CASSLAGTGEVYGYTF
- TRBJ1-2 TRBV6-5 - TGTGCCAGCAGTTCATCCCGGACACCTAACTATGGCTACACCTTC CASSSSRTPNYGYTF
- TRBJ2-7 TRBV11-2 TRBD1 TGTGCCAGCAGCTTAGAACAGGGGGCGAGATACGAGCAGTACTTC CASSLEQGARYEQYF
- TRBJ1-6 TRBV5-4 - TGTGCCAGCAGCCCCCTTTCGGGGGGCGTAAGTTCACCCCTCCACTTT CASSPLSGGVSSPLHF
- TRBJ1-5 TRBV28 TRBD1 TGTGCCAGCACCGACCCACCGACAGGGGGGTGGCAGCCCCAGCATTTT CASTDPPTGGWQPQHF
once TRBJ2-1 TRBV6-2/TRBV6-3 - TGTGCCAGCAGTTACCGGACTACCTCCTACAATGAGCAGTTCTTC CASSYRTTSYNEQFF
- TRBJ2-5 TRBV4-2 TRBD2 TGTGCCAGCAGCCAAGATTCCGGACTAGCGGTACAAGAGACCCAGTACTTC CASSQDSGLAVQETQYF
- TRBJ1-1 TRBV6-5 - TGTGCCAGCAGGAACCGGGACACCAGAAACACTGAAGCTTTCTTT CASRNRDTRNTEAFF
- TRBJ1-2 TRBV12-3/TRBV12-4 - TGTGCCAGCAGTTTGGGCGCAGGCTACACCTTC CASSLGAGYTF